This T cell receptor beta chain was found in a study of regulatory T cells in long-lasting Graves disease. The wider study: Prior antithyroid drug treatment in newly diagnosed Graves' patients lasted under 3 months. General observations from the study: Preferential use of TRBV28, TRBJ1-2 and TRBJ2-5 was seen in persistent disease.

This clonotype was seen a few times. Antigen: not known. Time point given: newly diagnosed GD, antithyroid drugs for less than 3 months. The TCR library used RNA extracted from PBMCs. American Thyroid Association guidelines were used to diagnose Graves' disease. Patients came through an endocrinology department, and that department was in Xi'an, China. The authors built TCR beta libraries using iRepertoire HTBI primers and Arm-PCR of CDR3 regions. TCRdb recomputed calls from the multiplex PCR reads with MiXCR, one row per CDR3 protein. The profile shows 250,000 or so distinct CDR3 sequences, around 20% of them singletons. The V gene's germline CDR1 is DFQATT and CDR2 SNEGSKA (reference sequence). Trimming stripped 4 bases from V and 2 bases from J, with 17 bases between. This CDR3 is built from 16 residues.

The chain couples TRBV20-1 to TRBJ1-4, with TRBD1 as a possible D gene (6 bases). The source material was peripheral blood mononuclear cells (PBMCs), sampled at new diagnosis, from a patient treated with antithyroid drugs. This clonotype was obtained from a female donor with Graves disease. The CDR3 DNA sequence: TGCAGTGCTACGTACGGGGGCATCATCACTAATGAAAAACTGTTTTTT. It is translated as CSATYGGIITNEKLFF.